This TCR beta chain was captured by sequencing in a study of OX40 agonist ivuxolimab in advanced cancers. Study-wide findings and caveats: The study found that CD8+ T cells averaged more expanded clones than CD4+. Individuals who were partial responders at 0.1-3.0 mg/kg had clonal expansion that ranked among the lowest. The authors did not determine the antigen specificity of the expanded peripheral T cells.

To note about this clone: Its antigen remains unidentified.

The assay was immunoSEQ multiplex PCR, and TCRdb's table has in-frame clones only and misses some. The data contain 55,000 to 70,000 clones, around 83% of them singletons. The sequence was collected from an adult with an advanced solid tumor such as melanoma, head and neck, liver or kidney cancer. Sample: CD4+ or CD8+ T cells sorted from blood, taken in a trial of the OX40 agonist ivuxolimab.

CDR3 sequence: CASSPTNSPLHF. The DNA of the CDR3 is TGTGCCAGTAGCCCCACCAATTCACCCCTCCACTTT. This chain connects TRBV19 to TRBJ1-6; no clear D. The CDR3 consists of 12 residues. The germline V gene has CDR1 LNHDA and CDR2 SQIVND (reference sequence). Deletions cut 6 bases from V and 7 bases from J, with 7 bases between.